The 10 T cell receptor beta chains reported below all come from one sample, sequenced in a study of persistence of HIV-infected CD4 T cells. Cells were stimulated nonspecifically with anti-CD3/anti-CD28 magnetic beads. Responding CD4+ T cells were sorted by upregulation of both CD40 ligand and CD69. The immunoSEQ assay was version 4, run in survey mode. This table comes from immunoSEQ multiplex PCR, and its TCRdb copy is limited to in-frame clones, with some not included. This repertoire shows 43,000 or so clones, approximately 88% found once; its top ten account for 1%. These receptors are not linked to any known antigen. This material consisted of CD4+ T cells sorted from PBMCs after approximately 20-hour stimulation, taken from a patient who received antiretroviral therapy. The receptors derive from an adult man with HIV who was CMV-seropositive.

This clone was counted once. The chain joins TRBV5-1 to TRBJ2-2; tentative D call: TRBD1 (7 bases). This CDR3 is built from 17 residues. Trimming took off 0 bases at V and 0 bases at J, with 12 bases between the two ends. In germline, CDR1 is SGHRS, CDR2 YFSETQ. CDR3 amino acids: CASSLGQGGANTGELFF. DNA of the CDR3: TGCGCCAGCAGCTTGGGACAGGGAGGTGCGAACACCGGGGAGCTGTTTTTT.

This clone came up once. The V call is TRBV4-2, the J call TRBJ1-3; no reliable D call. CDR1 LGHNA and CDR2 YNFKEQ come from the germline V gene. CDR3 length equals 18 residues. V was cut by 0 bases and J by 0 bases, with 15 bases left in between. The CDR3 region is CASSQEKTRALSGNTIYF. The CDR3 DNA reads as TGTGCCAGCAGCCAAGAGAAAACAAGGGCACTCTCTGGAAACACCATATATTTT.

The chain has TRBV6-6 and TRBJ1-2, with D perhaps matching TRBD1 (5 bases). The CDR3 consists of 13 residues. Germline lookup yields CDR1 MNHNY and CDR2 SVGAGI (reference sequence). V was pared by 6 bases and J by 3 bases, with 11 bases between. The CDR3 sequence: CASSHGGDYGYTF. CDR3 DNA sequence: TGTGCCAGCAGCCACGGGGGAGACTATGGCTACACCTTC.

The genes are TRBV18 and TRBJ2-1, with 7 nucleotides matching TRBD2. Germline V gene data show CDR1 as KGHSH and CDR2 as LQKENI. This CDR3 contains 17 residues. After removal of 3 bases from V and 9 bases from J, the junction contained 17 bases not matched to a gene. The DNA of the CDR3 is TGTGCCAGCTCACCCCTACCGCCGCAGCGGGGTATGGGTGAGCAGTTCTTC. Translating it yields CASSPLPPQRGMGEQFF.

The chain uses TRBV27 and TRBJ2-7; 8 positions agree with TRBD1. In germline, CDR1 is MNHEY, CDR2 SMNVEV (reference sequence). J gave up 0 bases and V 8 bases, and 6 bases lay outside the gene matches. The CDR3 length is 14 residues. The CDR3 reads CASRLGTGSYEQYF. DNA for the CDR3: TGTGCCAGCCGCTTGGGGACAGGCTCCTACGAGCAGTACTTC.

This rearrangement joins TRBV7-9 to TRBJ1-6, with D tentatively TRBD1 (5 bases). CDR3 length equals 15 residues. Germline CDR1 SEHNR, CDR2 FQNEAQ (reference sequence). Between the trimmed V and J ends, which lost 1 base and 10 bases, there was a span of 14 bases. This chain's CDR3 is CASSLGSTGSSPLHF. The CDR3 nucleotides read TGTGCCAGCAGCTTAGGGTCTACAGGCTCCTCACCCCTCCACTTT. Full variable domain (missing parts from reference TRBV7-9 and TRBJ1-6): DTGVSQNPRHKITKRGQNVTFRCDPISEHNRLYWYRQTLGQGPEFLTYFQNEAQLEKSRLLSDRFSAERPKGSFSTLEIQRTEQGDSAMYLCASSLGSTGSSPLHFGNGTRLTVT.

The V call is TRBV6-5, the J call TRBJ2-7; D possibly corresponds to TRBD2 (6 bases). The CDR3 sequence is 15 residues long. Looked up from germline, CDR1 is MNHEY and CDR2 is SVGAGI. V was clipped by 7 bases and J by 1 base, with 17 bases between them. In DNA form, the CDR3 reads TGTGCCAGCAAAGGACTACCAGACAAGTCCTACGAGCAGTACTTC. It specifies CASKGLPDKSYEQYF.

DNA of the CDR3: TGTGCCAGCAGCTTCTCAGGACAGACCTACGAGCAGTACTTC. It yields the protein CASSFSGQTYEQYF. The chain uses TRBV7-2 and TRBJ2-7, with D perhaps TRBD1 (6 bases). CDR3 length: 14 amino acids. Germline loops: CDR1 SGHTA, CDR2 FQGNSA. Between the trimmed V and J ends, which lost 3 bases and 2 bases, there was a span of 11 bases.

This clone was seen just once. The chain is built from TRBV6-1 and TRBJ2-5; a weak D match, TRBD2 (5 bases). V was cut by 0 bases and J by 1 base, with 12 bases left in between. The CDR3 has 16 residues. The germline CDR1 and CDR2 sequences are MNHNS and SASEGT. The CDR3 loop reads CASSEARASVQETQYF. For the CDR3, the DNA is TGTGCCAGCAGTGAAGCGAGGGCTTCGGTCCAAGAGACCCAGTACTTC.

CDR3 region: CASSIKGRQGRSEAFF. CDR3 in DNA: TGTGCCAGTAGTATAAAAGGTCGACAGGGTCGCTCTGAAGCTTTCTTT. This chain links TRBV19 with TRBJ1-1; 7 nucleotides match TRBD1. From germline, CDR1 is LNHDA and CDR2 SQIVND (reference sequence). This CDR3 is 16 amino acids long. The V gene end was trimmed by 2 bases and the J gene end by 6 bases; junction bases not matched to a gene: 12.